One sample yielded the 9 T cell receptor beta chains listed below, sequenced in a study of blood T cell repertoires in COVID-19. Profiled with immunoSEQ multiplex PCR; TCRdb holds only in-frame clones, not every one. The data hold about 24,000 clones, with about nine tenths observed a single time. The sequencing sample was made of peripheral blood. The receptors derive from a man between 65 and 85 years old with acute or convalescent COVID-19.

This clone was observed a few times. The CDR3 here is CASSISLRDRGRRVWTGELFF. CDR3 DNA sequence: TGTGCCAGTAGTATTAGCTTAAGGGACAGGGGGCGCCGAGTGTGGACCGGGGAGCTGTTTTTT. V and J are TRBV19 and TRBJ2-2; TRBD1 matches 12 bases. Germline V gene lookup returns CDR1 LNHDA and CDR2 SQIVND (reference sequence). The CDR3 contains 21 residues. Trimming removed 3 bases from V and 5 bases from J; junction bases left unmatched: 19.

This rearrangement joins TRBV29-1 to TRBJ2-3; TRBD2 matches 14 bases. Germline CDR1 and CDR2: SQVTM and ANQGSEA. The CDR3 covers 14 residues. V lost 8 bases and J lost 3; bases outside the gene matches: 4. The CDR3 sequence is CSLRTSGRTDTQYF. CDR3 bases: TGCAGCCTACGGACTAGCGGGAGGACAGATACGCAGTATTTT.

This chain connects TRBV27 to TRBJ1-4, with TRBD1 identical over 7 bases. CDR1 and CDR2 (germline): MNHEY, SMNVEV (reference sequence). The trim removed 2 bases at V and 8 bases at J, leaving 8 bases unmatched. The CDR3 has 15 residues. CDR3 residues: CASSLTTGKVEKLFF. The DNA of the CDR3 is TGTGCCAGCAGTTTAACGACAGGGAAGGTGGAAAAACTGTTTTTT.

This chain connects TRBV18 to TRBJ2-1; 8 bases agree with TRBD2. V dropped 6 bases and J dropped 7; count of bases not matched to a gene: 14. Per the germline V gene, CDR1 is KGHSH and CDR2 is LQKENI. This CDR3 has 16 amino acids. The CDR3 here is CASSQLGAAGVNEQFF. CDR3 in DNA: TGTGCCAGCTCCCAACTGGGGGCAGCGGGGGTTAATGAGCAGTTCTTC. Full variable domain (outside the CDR3, taken from reference TRBV18 and TRBJ2-1): NAGVMQNPRHLVRRRGQEARLRCSPMKGHSHVYWYRQLPEEGLKFMVYLQKENIIDESGMPKERFSAEFPKEGPSILRIQQVVRGDSAAYFCASSQLGAAGVNEQFFGPGTRLTVL.

The V call is TRBV6-2 or TRBV6-3, the J call TRBJ2-1; 11 positions match TRBD2. CDR1 is MNHEY and CDR2 is SVGEGT in the germline V gene. This CDR3 has 14 residues. Trimming took 2 bases from V and 7 from J; bases not matched to a gene: 1. The CDR3 here is CASSYTSGSNEQFF. As DNA, the CDR3 is TGTGCCAGCAGTTACACTAGCGGGAGTAATGAGCAGTTCTTC.

The chain uses TRBV10-1 and TRBJ2-1; possible D gene TRBD2, 5 bases. The CDR3 covers 15 residues. V lost 4 bases and J lost 4, with 14 bases in between. Germline V lookup: CDR1 WNHNN, CDR2 SYGVQD (reference sequence). CDR3 DNA sequence: TGCGCCAGCAGTGCCGGCGGGTCGGGATACAATGAGCAGTTCTTC. Protein: CASSAGGSGYNEQFF.

The rearrangement links TRBV5-1 to TRBJ1-5; a weak D match, TRBD1 (5 bases). The CDR3 has 15 residues. CDR1 is SGHRS, CDR2 YFSETQ, per germline. V was pared by 0 bases and J by 4 bases, with 11 bases between. CDR3 coding DNA: TGCGCCAGCAGCTTGGACGGGGGTTCGAATCAGCCCCAGCATTTT. This translates into CASSLDGGSNQPQHF.

The chain is built from TRBV9 and TRBJ2-3; TRBD1 matches 9 bases. The germline CDR1 and CDR2 sequences are SGDLS and YYNGEE. The V gene end was trimmed by 0 bases and the J gene end by 4 bases; junction bases not matched to a gene: 3. This CDR3 comprises 15 residues. CDR3 in amino acids: CASSVDGTGSDTQYF. Written as DNA, the CDR3 is TGTGCCAGCAGCGTAGATGGGACAGGGTCAGATACGCAGTATTTT.

V and J are TRBV2 and TRBJ1-6; D is ambiguous. Between the trimmed V and J ends, which lost 4 bases and 0 bases, there was a span of 4 bases. Germline V lookup: CDR1 SNHLY, CDR2 FYNNEI. This CDR3 region has 14 residues. The CDR3 coding sequence is TGTGCCAGCAGTGTTAGCTCCTATAATTCACCCCTCCACTTT. Its protein is CASSVSSYNSPLHF.